The clone carrying this T cell receptor beta chain has a handful of counts. The data belong to a study of cytomegalovirus exposure and HLA in healthy donors. This CDR3 spans 14 amino acids. V lost 5 bases and J lost 6, with 17 bases in between. CDR1 is SGHVS and CDR2 is FNYEAQ in the germline V gene. PCR amplification relied on 60 Vbeta primers (plus 13 Jbeta primers). Libraries were prepared by immunoSEQ multiplex PCR; TCRdb keeps only in-frame clonotypes and omits some of them. Of about 160,000 clones detected, approximately 84% appear once; the ten largest clones hold around 6.6%. The sequencing input was PBMCs. The sequence derives from a male donor in good health and CMV-seropositive. V and J are TRBV7-6 and TRBJ2-7; no reliable D call. This CDR3 is CASSSEADAAEQYF. In DNA form, the CDR3 reads TGTGCCAGCAGCAGCGAGGCCGACGCAGCCGAGCAGTACTTC.